Listed below are T cell receptor beta chains from one sample, sequenced in a study of T-cell reconstitution after alpha-beta-depleted transplantation in children. TCRdb reanalysed the PCR reads using MiXCR and keeps one entry per CDR3 protein. Here the sample spans 750,000 to 950,000 distinct CDR3 sequences, roughly 15% being singletons. The sample here was PBMCs, mostly from graft donor cells, taken 360 days after TCRalphabeta/CD19-depleted stem cell transplant. These TCRs come from a male patient younger than 18 who had a stem cell transplant for acute lymphoblastic leukemia, so the T cells may come from the graft donor. Each CDR3 is given with its conserved first and last residue.

v_call: TRBV5-1
j_call: TRBJ2-7
cdr3_aa: CASSTDRAGLYEQYF

v_call: TRBV20-1
j_call: TRBJ2-3
cdr3_aa: CSAGRMDRSTDTQYF

v_call: TRBV20-1
j_call: TRBJ2-5
cdr3_aa: CSARRAGRKETQYF

v_call: TRBV20-1
j_call: TRBJ2-1
cdr3_aa: CSARVRGLTGYNEQFF

v_call: TRBV4-1
j_call: TRBJ2-5
cdr3_aa: CASSQVIAGTAQETQYF

v_call: TRBV9
j_call: TRBJ1-2
cdr3_aa: CASRTSGTGRHGYTF

v_call: TRBV11-2
j_call: TRBJ2-7
cdr3_aa: CASSLMVSYYEQYF

v_call: TRBV10-3
j_call: TRBJ2-7
cdr3_aa: CATLDSPYEQYF

v_call: TRBV27
j_call: TRBJ2-1
cdr3_aa: CASSLRTRNYNEQFF

v_call: TRBV24-1
j_call: TRBJ1-5
cdr3_aa: CATSGHGTGIKQPQHF

v_call: TRBV12-3/TRBV12-4
j_call: TRBJ1-2
cdr3_aa: CASSPPGTGIYGYTF

v_call: TRBV2
j_call: TRBJ1-4
cdr3_aa: CASSEQGAEEKLFF

v_call: TRBV20-1
j_call: TRBJ1-6
cdr3_aa: CSARDPGGWNNSPLHF

v_call: TRBV4-2
j_call: TRBJ2-2
cdr3_aa: CASSQLAGVIATGELFF

v_call: TRBV12-3/TRBV12-4
j_call: TRBJ2-7
cdr3_aa: CASCLETLAGGLPYEQYF

v_call: TRBV24-1
j_call: TRBJ2-3
cdr3_aa: CATSEPAADTQYF

v_call: TRBV11-3
j_call: TRBJ2-1
cdr3_aa: CASSPTVAGETYNEQFF

v_call: TRBV29-1
j_call: TRBJ2-6
cdr3_aa: CSVGLAGRSGANVLTF

v_call: TRBV4-1
j_call: TRBJ2-2
cdr3_aa: CASSLFTQGAGELFF

v_call: TRBV15
j_call: TRBJ2-5
cdr3_aa: CATSPRGREGETQYF

v_call: TRBV4-1
j_call: TRBJ2-4
cdr3_aa: CASSPDRGEDIQYF

v_call: TRBV5-1
j_call: TRBJ1-5
cdr3_aa: CASSFRDPRLQPQHF

v_call: TRBV29-1
j_call: TRBJ2-3
cdr3_aa: CSVRPGGSTDTQYF

v_call: TRBV6-1
j_call: TRBJ1-2
cdr3_aa: CASSEVGTGNYGYTF

v_call: TRBV7-2
j_call: TRBJ2-7
cdr3_aa: CASSPLIPGTRKDEQYF

v_call: TRBV4-1
j_call: TRBJ2-7
cdr3_aa: CASSPGTSGDQPPYEQYF

v_call: TRBV10-3
j_call: TRBJ1-1
cdr3_aa: CATYTEAFF

v_call: TRBV5-5
j_call: TRBJ1-1
cdr3_aa: CASSLTLTVPEAFF

v_call: TRBV6-1
j_call: TRBJ2-3
cdr3_aa: CASLPLGRTDTQYF

v_call: TRBV29-1
j_call: TRBJ2-7
cdr3_aa: CSVEPLAGLYEQYF

v_call: TRBV2
j_call: TRBJ2-7
cdr3_aa: CASSRTGGGEQYF

v_call: TRBV3-1
j_call: TRBJ1-2
cdr3_aa: CASSPRQGSGYTF

v_call: TRBV15
j_call: TRBJ2-6
cdr3_aa: CATSIGLAGSGANVLTF

v_call: TRBV10-3
j_call: TRBJ2-7
cdr3_aa: CAISGTGGVKSYEQYF

v_call: TRBV7-6
j_call: TRBJ2-6
cdr3_aa: CASSLDGTGIHSGANVLTF

v_call: TRBV11-1
j_call: TRBJ2-6
cdr3_aa: CASSLALKASGSSGANVLTF

v_call: TRBV9
j_call: TRBJ2-7
cdr3_aa: CASSDAGTALGEQYF

v_call: TRBV5-1
j_call: TRBJ2-7
cdr3_aa: CASSTRTSMGEQYF

v_call: TRBV12-3/TRBV12-4
j_call: TRBJ2-5
cdr3_aa: CASSQDWQETQYF

v_call: TRBV7-6
j_call: TRBJ2-1
cdr3_aa: CASSSTQGKGDEQFF

v_call: TRBV27
j_call: TRBJ2-7
cdr3_aa: CASVGESYEQYF

v_call: TRBV5-1
j_call: TRBJ2-1
cdr3_aa: CASSLAGRAEWNEQFF

v_call: TRBV20-1
j_call: TRBJ2-2
cdr3_aa: CSARVVWGRNTGELFF

v_call: TRBV28
j_call: TRBJ2-1
cdr3_aa: CASSSREVKGYNEQFF

v_call: TRBV15
j_call: TRBJ1-2
cdr3_aa: CATSRDLGRADNYGYTF

v_call: TRBV19
j_call: TRBJ2-3
cdr3_aa: CASRDGSFTDTQYF

v_call: TRBV2
j_call: TRBJ1-1
cdr3_aa: CASSEQGSAGTEAFF

v_call: TRBV6-1
j_call: TRBJ1-6
cdr3_aa: CASSGGRAQSSYNSPLHF

v_call: TRBV15
j_call: TRBJ1-3
cdr3_aa: CATSRDGMGVRNTIYF

v_call: TRBV24-1
j_call: TRBJ2-1
cdr3_aa: CATSGTGTGGYNEQFF

v_call: TRBV15
j_call: TRBJ2-7
cdr3_aa: CATSRAGGVSYEQYF

v_call: TRBV5-1
j_call: TRBJ2-4
cdr3_aa: CASSRGTNIQYF

v_call: TRBV15
j_call: TRBJ2-7
cdr3_aa: CATSRGGVSYEQYF

v_call: TRBV5-6
j_call: TRBJ1-2
cdr3_aa: CASSLKRVYGYTF

v_call: TRBV5-1
j_call: TRBJ2-5
cdr3_aa: CASSRGRDETQYF